This TCR beta chain was recovered during a study of blood T cell repertoires in COVID-19. Data came from immunoSEQ multiplex PCR; TCRdb stores just in-frame clones and leaves some out. The data contain some 120,000 clones, 75% to 90% of them singletons. CDR3 length equals 13 residues. The V end was cut by 5 bases, the J end by 7 bases, with 12 bases between. From germline, CDR1 is LNHDA and CDR2 SQIVND (reference sequence). The sequencing input was PBMCs or T cells enriched from blood (not recorded which). The chain couples TRBV19 to TRBJ1-5; D is perhaps TRBD1 (6 bases). The sequence was collected from a man aged 25 to 40 who had recovered from COVID-19. CDR3 in amino acids: CASSQGMKQPQHF. The CDR3 region has the DNA TGTGCCAGTAGTCAGGGGATGAAACAGCCCCAGCATTTT.